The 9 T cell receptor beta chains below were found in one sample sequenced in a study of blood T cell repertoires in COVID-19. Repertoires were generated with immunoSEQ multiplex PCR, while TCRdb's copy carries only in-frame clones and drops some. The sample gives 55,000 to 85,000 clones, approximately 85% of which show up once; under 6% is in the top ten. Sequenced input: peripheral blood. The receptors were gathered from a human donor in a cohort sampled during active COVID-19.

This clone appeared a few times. CDR3 nucleotides: TGTGCCAGTAGCCCTACCGAAGCTTATCAGCCCCAGCATTTT. It yields the protein CASSPTEAYQPQHF. The genes are TRBV19 and TRBJ1-5, with D unresolved. V lost 6 bases, J lost 5 bases, and 14 bases lay in between. Germline loops: CDR1 LNHDA, CDR2 SQIVND (reference sequence). CDR3 length: 14 residues.

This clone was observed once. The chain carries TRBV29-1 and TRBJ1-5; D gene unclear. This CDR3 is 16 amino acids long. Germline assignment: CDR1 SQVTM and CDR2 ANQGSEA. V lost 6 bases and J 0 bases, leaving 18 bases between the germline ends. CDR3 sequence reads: CSVTTGNINSNQPQHF. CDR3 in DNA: TGCAGCGTCACCACCGGGAACATAAATAGCAATCAGCCCCAGCATTTT.

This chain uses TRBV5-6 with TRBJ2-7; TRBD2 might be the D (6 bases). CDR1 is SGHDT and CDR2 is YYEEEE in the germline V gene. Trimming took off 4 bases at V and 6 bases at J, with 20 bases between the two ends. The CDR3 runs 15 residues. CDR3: CASSPTGLLPLEQYF. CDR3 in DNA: TGTGCCAGCAGCCCGACGGGACTCTTGCCCCTCGAGCAGTACTTC.

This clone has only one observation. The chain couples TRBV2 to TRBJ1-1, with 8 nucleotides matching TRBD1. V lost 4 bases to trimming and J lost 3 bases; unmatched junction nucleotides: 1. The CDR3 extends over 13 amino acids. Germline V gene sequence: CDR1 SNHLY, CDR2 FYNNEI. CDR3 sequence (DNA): TGTGCCAGCAGTGGGACAGGGTACACTGAAGCTTTCTTT. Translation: CASSGTGYTEAFF.

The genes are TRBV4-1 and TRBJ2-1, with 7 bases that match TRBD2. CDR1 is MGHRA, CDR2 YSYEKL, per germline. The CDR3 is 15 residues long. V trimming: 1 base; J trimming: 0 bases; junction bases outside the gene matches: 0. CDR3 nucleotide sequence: TGCGCCAGCAGCCAAGGCGGGGGCTCCTACAATGAGCAGTTCTTC. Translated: CASSQGGGSYNEQFF.

As DNA, the CDR3 is TGCGCCAGCACGGACAGGGTTGGCGGGGAGCTGTTTTTT. It codes for CASTDRVGGELFF. The chain joins TRBV10-1 to TRBJ2-2; 8 bases align to TRBD1. The CDR3 extends over 13 amino acids. With V trimmed by 7 bases and J by 7 bases, 5 bases remained unmatched. Germline CDR1 is WNHNN and CDR2 is SYGVQD (reference sequence).

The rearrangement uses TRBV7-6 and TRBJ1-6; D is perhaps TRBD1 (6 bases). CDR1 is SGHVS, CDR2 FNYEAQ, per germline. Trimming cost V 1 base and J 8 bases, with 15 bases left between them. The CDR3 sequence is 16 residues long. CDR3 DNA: TGTGCCAGCAGCTTAGGGGGCCGGGACACCTATTCACCCCTCCACTTT. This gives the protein CASSLGGRDTYSPLHF.

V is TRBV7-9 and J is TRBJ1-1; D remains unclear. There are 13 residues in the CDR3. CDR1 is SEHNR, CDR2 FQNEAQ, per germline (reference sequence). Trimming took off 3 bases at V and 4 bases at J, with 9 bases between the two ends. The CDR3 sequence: CASSLEGSTEAFF. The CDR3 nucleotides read TGTGCCAGCAGCTTGGAGGGAAGCACTGAAGCTTTCTTT.

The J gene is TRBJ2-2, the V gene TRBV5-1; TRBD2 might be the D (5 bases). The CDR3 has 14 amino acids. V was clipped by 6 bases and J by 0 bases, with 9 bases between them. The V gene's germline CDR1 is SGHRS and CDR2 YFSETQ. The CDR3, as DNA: TGCGCCAGCATGGGAGACTCGAACACCGGGGAGCTGTTTTTT. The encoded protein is CASMGDSNTGELFF.